This T cell receptor (beta chain) came from a study of blood T cell repertoires in COVID-19. As for the study in general: Acute and convalescent COVID-19 specimens originated in the United States, Italy and Spain. The analysed material was cDNA or gDNA that came from T cells, B-cell-depleted T cells, or PBMCs.

In the authors' workflow: Reference gene primer amplification gave estimated nucleated cell counts. The assay was immunoSEQ multiplex PCR, and TCRdb's table has in-frame clones only and misses some. From that table come the V and J calls and clone size; the DNA was used to work out D and trimming. The sample has 45,000 to 65,000 clones; around 81% are singletons. The germline gives CDR1 WNHNN, CDR2 SYGVQD (reference sequence). The CDR3 sequence is 11 residues long. The ends were cut back, 6 bases at V and 4 bases at J, with 6 bases in the middle. The sequencing sample was made of peripheral blood. The chain joins TRBV10-1 to TRBJ1-1, with no clear D. The receptor comes from a woman aged 55-70 years with acute or convalescent COVID-19. CDR3 in amino acids: CASSRGTEAFF. Here the CDR3 DNA reads TGCGCCAGCAGCCGAGGCACTGAAGCTTTCTTT.